Below, 17 T cell receptor beta chains from the same sample are listed, as sequenced in a study of identical twins. TCRdb analysed the 5' RACE reads with MiXCR anew, one entry per CDR3 protein. In the table there are 200,000 to 250,000 distinct CDR3 sequences, approximately 7% of which are singletons. These data were likewise used in another study, on yellow fever vaccine responses in identical twins.

The sequenced sample was memory (CD45RO+) T cells sorted from blood. The source is a woman aged 18-29 years in good health.

This clonotype was counted a few times. The chain links TRBV9 to TRBJ2-1, with 7 bases identical to TRBD1. The CDR3 is made up of 16 amino acids. Per the germline V gene, CDR1 is SGDLS and CDR2 is YYNGEE. V dropped 1 base and J dropped 4; count of bases not matched to a gene: 8. The CDR3: CASSVRTGVGYNEQFF. The CDR3 region has the DNA TGTGCCAGCAGCGTAAGGACAGGAGTGGGTTACAATGAGCAGTTCTTC.

This clonotype appeared many times. The chain has TRBV12-3 or TRBV12-4 and TRBJ1-6; D gene unclear. Trimming stripped 4 bases from V and 8 bases from J, with 21 bases between. This CDR3 is built from 17 residues. In DNA form, the CDR3 reads TGTGCCAGCAGTTCAAGAGCAGGTGGAAGGGCTTATTCACCCCTCCACTTT. Translating it yields CASSSRAGGRAYSPLHF.

A word on this clonotype: An end of the junction does not agree with germline; a read error may underlie this. The chain recombines TRBV11-3 with TRBJ2-5; possible D gene TRBD2, 6 bases. CDR1 and CDR2 (germline): SGHNT, YENEEA. The CDR3 runs 14 residues. The chain's CDR3 is CAISLRDFRETQYF. CDR3 in DNA: TGTGCCATCAGCTTAAGGGACTTCAGAGAGACCCAGTACTTC.

The rearrangement links TRBV18 to TRBJ2-3; tentatively, D is TRBD2 (5 bases). Germline lookup yields CDR1 KGHSH and CDR2 LQKENI. CDR3 length equals 12 residues. Trimming removed 5 bases at V and 6 bases at J, with 9 bases between. CDR3 nucleotides: TGTGCCAGCTCAACTGGGGAGGATACGCAGTATTTT. Amino acids: CASSTGEDTQYF.

This clonotype was counted ten times or more. This chain joins TRBV20-1 and TRBJ2-2; D is undetermined. CDR1 and CDR2 (germline): DFQATT, SNEGSKA (reference sequence). Trimming left V 2 bases short and J 7 bases short, with 14 bases between. The CDR3 loop spans 14 amino acids. CDR3 in amino acids: CSARPRSGLGELFF. The CDR3 nucleotides are TGCAGTGCTAGACCCCGTTCTGGGCTCGGGGAGCTGTTTTTT.

The chain is built from TRBV12-5 and TRBJ2-2; D might be TRBD2 (6 bases). The V gene lost 10 bases and the J gene lost 1 base, with 13 bases spanning the gap. This CDR3 spans 14 amino acids. Germline V gene lookup returns CDR1 LGHNT and CDR2 FRNRAP. CDR3 bases: TGTGCTACATCAACGGAGGGGAACACCGGGGAGCTGTTTTTT. Residues: CATSTEGNTGELFF.

This clonotype occurred a few times. The rearrangement links TRBV6-5 to TRBJ2-5; D unclear. CDR1 and CDR2 from the germline V gene are MNHEY and SVGAGI. The CDR3 consists of 14 residues. With 0 bases removed from V and 5 bases from J, the gap between germline ends came to 10 bases. The CDR3 nucleotides are TGTGCCAGCAGTTACTCAACAGAAATGGAGACCCAGTACTTC. It encodes CASSYSTEMETQYF.

The chain is built from TRBV12-3 or TRBV12-4 and TRBJ1-6, with a weak D call TRBD1 (6 bases). The V gene lost 5 bases and the J gene lost 9 bases, with 14 bases spanning the gap. The CDR3 covers 14 residues. Here the CDR3 reads CASSPSGASSPLHF. In DNA form, the CDR3 reads TGTGCCAGCAGTCCCTCGGGGGCTAGTTCACCCCTCCACTTT.

This clonotype was observed once. This sequence joins TRBV15 and TRBJ2-2; weak D call: TRBD2 (6 bases). The germline V gene has CDR1 LNHNV and CDR2 YYDKDF (reference sequence). V lost 1 base and J lost 1, with 7 bases in between. The CDR3 extends over 15 amino acids. The chain's CDR3 is CATSRAAGNTGELFF. In nucleotides, the CDR3 is TGTGCCACCAGCAGAGCAGCGGGGAACACCGGGGAGCTGTTTTTT.

This clonotype was observed a handful of times. This sequence joins TRBV3-1 and TRBJ2-1, with TRBD2 identical over 9 bases. CDR1 is LGHDT, CDR2 YNNKEL, per germline (reference sequence). CDR3 length: 16 residues. J lost 10 bases, V lost 5 bases, and 15 bases had no gene match. This chain's CDR3 is CASSTLPGGGAREQFF. The CDR3 DNA reads as TGTGCCAGCAGCACACTTCCGGGCGGGGGGGCAAGGGAGCAGTTCTTC.

The chain combines TRBV28 with TRBJ1-2, with a tentative D call TRBD1 (5 bases). Per the germline V gene, CDR1 is MDHEN and CDR2 is SYDVKM. V lost 4 bases and J 1 base, leaving 7 bases between the germline ends. The CDR3 loop spans 13 amino acids. In DNA, the CDR3 is TGTGCCAGCAGTTACAGGATTAACTATGGCTACACCTTC. Residues: CASSYRINYGYTF.

This clonotype was picked up many times. The V and J genes are TRBV5-1 and TRBJ1-6; 11 nucleotides match TRBD1. The ends lost 0 bases at V and 3 bases at J; junction bases unmatched: 8. This CDR3 is 19 amino acids long. Germline CDR1 reads SGHRS; CDR2 reads YFSETQ. CDR3 DNA: TGCGCCAGCAGCTTGGAGGCCCGGACAGGGGGCGACTATAATTCACCCCTCCACTTT. Translated, it gives CASSLEARTGGDYNSPLHF.

In this sample, this clonotype turned up many times. The J gene is TRBJ2-7, the V gene TRBV24-1; D remains ambiguous. Trimming took 5 bases from V and 5 from J, leaving 6 bases between them. Germline CDR1 reads KGHDR; CDR2 reads SFDVKD. This CDR3 is 11 amino acids long. The CDR3 sequence: CATSVANEQYF. Written as DNA, the CDR3 is TGTGCCACCAGTGTGGCTAACGAGCAGTACTTC.

The genes are TRBV6-5 and TRBJ2-1; 8 nucleotides match TRBD2. Unmatched junction bases numbered 4, after V lost 2 bases and J lost 7 bases. CDR3 size: 14 residues. Germline V CDR1 and CDR2: MNHEY, SVGAGI. The CDR3 sequence: CASSYLGTSNEQFF. The CDR3 nucleotides are TGTGCCAGCAGTTACCTCGGGACTAGTAATGAGCAGTTCTTC.

The rearrangement joins TRBV19 to TRBJ2-7; 10 bases fit TRBD2. Germline V gene sequence: CDR1 LNHDA, CDR2 SQIVND (reference sequence). The V and J ends lost 6 bases and 5 bases, in that order; junction bases with no gene match: 7. This CDR3 is 14 amino acids long. The CDR3 sequence is CASSLHLAGDEQYF. The CDR3 DNA follows: TGTGCCAGTAGCCTTCATCTAGCGGGAGACGAGCAGTACTTC.

This clonotype was detected only a few times. The chain carries TRBV7-6 and TRBJ2-1, with TRBD2 identical over 15 bases. Per the germline V gene, CDR1 is SGHVS and CDR2 is FNYEAQ. The CDR3 is 16 residues long. J gave up 6 bases and V 5 bases, and 5 bases lay outside the gene matches. CDR3: CASSPRTSGGVNEQFF. DNA for the CDR3: TGTGCCAGCAGCCCCCGGACTAGCGGGGGGGTCAATGAGCAGTTCTTC.

The chain has TRBV6-4 and TRBJ2-2, with 9 positions matching TRBD1. CDR1 and CDR2 from the germline V gene are MRHNA and SNTAGT. The length of the CDR3 is 16 residues. The trim removed 2 bases at V and 3 bases at J, leaving 4 bases unmatched. CDR3 nucleotide sequence: TGTGCCAGCAGTGACATTAGGACAGGGGACACCGGGGAGCTGTTTTTT. As protein: CASSDIRTGDTGELFF.